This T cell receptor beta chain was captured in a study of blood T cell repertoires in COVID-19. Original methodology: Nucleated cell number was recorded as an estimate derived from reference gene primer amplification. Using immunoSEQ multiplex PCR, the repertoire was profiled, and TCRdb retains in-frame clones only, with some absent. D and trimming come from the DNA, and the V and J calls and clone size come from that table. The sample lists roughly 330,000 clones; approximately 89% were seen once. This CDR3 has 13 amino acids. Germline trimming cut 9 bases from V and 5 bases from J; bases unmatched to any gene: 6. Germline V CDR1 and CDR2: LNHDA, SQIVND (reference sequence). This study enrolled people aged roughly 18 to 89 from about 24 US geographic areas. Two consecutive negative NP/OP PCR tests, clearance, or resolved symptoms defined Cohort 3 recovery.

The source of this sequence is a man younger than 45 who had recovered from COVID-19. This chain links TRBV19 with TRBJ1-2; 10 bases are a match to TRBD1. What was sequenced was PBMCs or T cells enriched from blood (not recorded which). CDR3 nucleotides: TGTGCCAGCCGGGACAGGGGCACTTATGGCTACACCTTC. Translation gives CASRDRGTYGYTF.